These 20 T cell receptor beta chains were all obtained from the same sample, sequenced in a study of shared clonotypes between healthy human individuals (dated by TCRdb to about 2020). CD8 naive samples consisted of CD45RO-negative cells that were positively selected for CCR7, yielding a CD45RA+CCR7+ population without TemRA cells. The method behind the library was the immunoSEQ multiplex PCR assay. TCRdb took this table from immuneACCESS and kept in-frame rearrangements with V and J called. Such tables lack part of the clones; where checked against another copy, unresolved V genes explain under half of the gap, and the rest is unexplained. The sample has about 2.2 million clones on record, 85% to 95% of them singletons. Over 1.5% of the sample rests with the top ten. The sample consisted of naive CD8+ T cells from PBMCs. Per the publication, the cell subset or site label means: CD45RA+CCR7+. Receptor source: a young man in good health. Some clones in this sample may be carry-over from other donors' samples.

The chain recombines TRBV6-1 with TRBJ2-3; unclear D gene. Trimming removed 2 bases from V and 6 bases from J, with 15 bases in between. The CDR3 totals 15 residues. The germline V gene has CDR1 MNHNS and CDR2 SASEGT. The CDR3 DNA reads as TGTGCCAGCAGTGAAAGGGCCCGAAAGGTGGATACGCAGTATTTT. Translated: CASSERARKVDTQYF.

This chain links TRBV5-4 with TRBJ1-4; 7 bases agree with TRBD1. This CDR3 spans 14 amino acids. J gave up 7 bases and V 0 bases, and 3 bases lay outside the gene matches. CDR1 and CDR2 (germline): SGHNT, YYREEE (reference sequence). The CDR3, as DNA: TGTGCCAGCAGCTTGGAGCCAGGGGGTGAAAAACTGTTTTTT. This encodes CASSLEPGGEKLFF.

The rearrangement uses TRBV7-9 and TRBJ2-7; D gene ambiguous. From germline, CDR1 is SEHNR and CDR2 FQNEAQ (reference sequence). V was pared by 5 bases and J by 0 bases, with 20 bases between. This CDR3 spans 17 amino acids. The CDR3: CASSQLPARRSSYEQYF. DNA of the CDR3: TGTGCCAGCAGCCAACTCCCCGCGCGTAGGAGCTCCTACGAGCAGTACTTC.

The V gene is TRBV6-5, the J gene TRBJ1-6; 7 nucleotides agree with TRBD1. There are 14 residues in the CDR3. Per germline, CDR1 MNHEY and CDR2 SVGAGI. V dropped 3 bases and J dropped 16; count of bases not matched to a gene: 12. The CDR3 nucleotides read TGTGCCAGCAGTTATTCGACTGGACCGGGACAGCTCCACTTT. Amino acid sequence: CASSYSTGPGQLHF.

Only one count was recorded for this clone. Other DNA sequences within the sample encode an identical CDR3. The chain employs TRBV19 and TRBJ2-7; D may be TRBD1 (5 bases). The CDR3 extends over 14 amino acids. CDR1 LNHDA and CDR2 SQIVND come from the germline V gene (reference sequence). The V and J ends lost 5 bases and 2 bases respectively, with 13 bases between them. DNA of the CDR3: TGTGCCAGTAGTCCTAGAGACAGAACCTACGAGCAGTACTTC. This gives the protein CASSPRDRTYEQYF.

A word on this clone: Other DNA sequences in this specimen translate into the identical CDR3. The chain is built from TRBV29-1 and TRBJ2-7; D is ambiguous. Germline V gene sequence: CDR1 SQVTM, CDR2 ANQGSEA. V lost 4 bases and J lost 0, with 10 bases in between. The CDR3 has 13 residues. CDR3 sequence: CSVVGGDSYEQYF. CDR3 nucleotides: TGCAGCGTTGTAGGCGGTGACTCCTACGAGCAGTACTTC.

Remarks on this clone: The same CDR3 arises from other DNA sequences in this sample as well. CDR3 nucleotide sequence: TGTGCCATCAGAACAGGGACTAGCACAGATACGCAGTATTTT. Translating gives CAIRTGTSTDTQYF. The chain couples TRBV10-3 to TRBJ2-3; possibly TRBD1 or TRBD2 for D (6 bases each). Germline CDR1 is ENHRY and CDR2 is SYGVKD. V was pared by 6 bases and J by 0 bases, with 10 bases between. CDR3 length equals 14 residues.

J is TRBJ2-3 and V is TRBV13, with 8 bases lining up with TRBD2. Germline V lookup: CDR1 PRHDT, CDR2 FYEKMQ (reference sequence). Losses at the gene ends were 1 base for V and 3 bases for J; bases not matched to a gene: 3. The CDR3 loop spans 15 amino acids. This CDR3 reads CASSLVASGTDTQYF. CDR3 nucleotide sequence: TGTGCCAGCAGCTTAGTCGCTAGCGGGACAGATACGCAGTATTTT.

The rearrangement joins TRBV7-2 to TRBJ1-1; the D is unclear. The length of the CDR3 is 13 residues. V lost 3 bases and J 5 bases, leaving 10 bases between the germline ends. The germline CDR1 and CDR2 sequences are SGHTA and FQGNSA. CDR3 protein: CASSFGRKTEAFF. For the CDR3, the DNA is TGTGCCAGCAGCTTCGGGCGGAAAACTGAAGCTTTCTTT.

Worth noting for this clone: The same CDR3 also results from other DNA sequences found in this sample. CDR3 residues: CASSFPGTGELFF. CDR3 nucleotide sequence: TGTGCCAGCAGTTTCCCCGGGACCGGGGAGCTGTTTTTT. V usage is TRBV28 and J usage is TRBJ2-2; D uncertain. V lost 3 bases to trimming and J lost 5 bases, with 7 bases between them. The CDR3 extends over 13 amino acids. Germline CDR1 is MDHEN and CDR2 is SYDVKM.

The chain employs TRBV28 and TRBJ2-2; D may be TRBD1 (6 bases). The CDR3 spans 16 residues. Trimming pared 2 bases from V and 8 bases from J, leaving 18 bases between. Germline loops: CDR1 MDHEN, CDR2 SYDVKM. The CDR3: CASSLDYRAALGELFF. The CDR3 DNA reads as TGTGCCAGCAGTTTAGATTACAGGGCCGCTTTGGGGGAGCTGTTTTTT.

The chain joins TRBV7-9 to TRBJ1-5; D remains unclear. In germline, CDR1 is SEHNR, CDR2 FQNEAQ (reference sequence). The CDR3 runs to 14 residues. The V end was cut by 5 bases, the J end by 0 bases, with 8 bases between. As DNA, the CDR3 is TGTGCCAGCAGCGAATTATATAGCAATCAGCCCCAGCATTTT. Protein product: CASSELYSNQPQHF.

The chain links TRBV29-1 to TRBJ2-1; D is ambiguous. V shed 6 bases and J shed 6 bases, with 12 bases lying between them. The germline V gene has CDR1 SQVTM and CDR2 ANQGSEA. The length of the CDR3 is 12 residues. The DNA of the CDR3 is TGCAGCGTCCGCCGGATTGGCAATGAGCAGTTCTTC. Its translation is CSVRRIGNEQFF.

The rearrangement links TRBV5-8 to TRBJ2-7, with D unresolved. There are 13 residues in the CDR3. V was clipped by 4 bases and J by 3 bases, with 11 bases between them. From germline, CDR1 is SGHTS and CDR2 YDEGEE. The CDR3 nucleotides read TGTGCCAGCAGCCCGGCTTTGGACTACGAGCAGTACTTC. Amino acid sequence: CASSPALDYEQYF.

The chain recombines TRBV28 with TRBJ1-1; a weak D match, TRBD1 (6 bases). The length of the CDR3 is 15 residues. Germline V gives CDR1 MDHEN, CDR2 SYDVKM. The V end was cut by 3 bases, the J end by 5 bases, with 16 bases between. The CDR3 sequence: CASSFRAGVGTEAFF. CDR3 nucleotide sequence: TGTGCCAGCAGTTTTCGGGCAGGGGTAGGGACTGAAGCTTTCTTT. The complete variable domain, with remaining parts taken from reference TRBV28 and TRBJ1-1, reads DVKVTQSSRYLVKRTGEKVFLECVQDMDHENMFWYRQDPGLGLRLIYFSYDVKMKEKGDIPEGYSVSREKKERFSLILESASTNQTSMYLCASSFRAGVGTEAFFGQGTRLTVV.

This chain uses TRBV16 with TRBJ1-2; D is unclear. V lost 0 bases and J lost 0, with 14 bases in between. This CDR3 contains 17 residues. Germline CDR1 reads KGHSY; CDR2 reads FQNENV. CDR3 in DNA: TGTGCCAGCAGCCAATCTGTGTCCACTTACTCTAACTATGGCTACACCTTC. This encodes CASSQSVSTYSNYGYTF.

The chain couples TRBV6-1 to TRBJ2-7, with 10 nucleotides matching TRBD1. This CDR3 spans 20 amino acids. CDR1 is MNHNS and CDR2 is SASEGT in the germline V gene. The J segment lost 3 bases and the V segment lost 1 base, leaving 18 bases of the junction unmatched. This chain's CDR3 is CASSEERRSGGGTGDYEQYF. DNA for the CDR3: TGTGCCAGCAGTGAAGAGAGAAGGTCGGGCGGAGGGACAGGGGACTACGAGCAGTACTTC.

This chain uses TRBV4-1 with TRBJ2-2, with TRBD1 matching over 7 bases. Per germline, CDR1 MGHRA and CDR2 YSYEKL. The ends lost 1 base at V and 5 bases at J; junction bases unmatched: 7. CDR3 size: 16 residues. The CDR3 loop reads CASSQVHRGQTGELFF. CDR3 sequence (DNA): TGCGCCAGCAGCCAAGTGCACAGGGGTCAGACCGGGGAGCTGTTTTTT.

The chain uses TRBV9 and TRBJ1-2; 7 bases fit TRBD1. Germline CDR1 reads SGDLS; CDR2 reads YYNGEE. CDR3 length: 13 amino acids. V trimming: 4 bases; J trimming: 13 bases; junction bases outside the gene matches: 13. CDR3 coding DNA: TGTGCCAGCAGCCCCGGGACAGCCCCTGGGGGCACCTTC. Its protein product is CASSPGTAPGGTF.

This chain uses TRBV28 with TRBJ2-5; 9 bases fit TRBD2. The CDR3 totals 15 residues. CDR1 is MDHEN, CDR2 SYDVKM, per germline. V lost 3 bases to trimming and J lost 3 bases; unmatched junction nucleotides: 5. In DNA, the CDR3 is TGTGCCAGCAGTTTTGAAATAGCGGGAGAAGAGACCCAGTACTTC. Translating it yields CASSFEIAGEETQYF.